The rows below give T cell receptor beta chains drawn from one sample of a study of control samples from healthy donors and cancer patients. Some clones are missing from TCRdb's copy, which holds only in-frame ones; the method was immunoSEQ multiplex PCR. The table includes about 98,000 clones, around 90% detected once. The sequencing sample was made of blood. The receptors were gathered from a woman younger than 35 in good health. Each CDR3 is given with its conserved first and last residue.

v_call cdr3_aa
TRBV29-1 CSVVLFVAASRYEQYF
TRBV30 CAWSPSGTNQPQHF
TRBV6-1 CASSERAPYNSPLHF
TRBV15 CATSRDGGNNEQFF
TRBV11-2 CASSLDRGRTYGYTF
TRBV29-1 CSVMTHPGQGVYEQYF
TRBV19 CASGTDYEQYF
TRBV3-1/TRBV3-2 CASSPGGESGANVLTF
TRBV5-4 CASSPQTGGDEQFF
TRBV13 CASSSRGPRYEQYF
TRBV14 CASSQAVRVYNEQFF
TRBV5-6 CASSIGPASYEQYF
TRBV10-1 CASSTGGKDGYTF
TRBV12-2 CASRLAAGSGETQYF
TRBV9 CASSERGDRFSAQYF
TRBV27 CASSIPSGEQYF
TRBV28 CASIRAGAGSEKLFF
TRBV7-9 CASSLPLAALNTGELFF
TRBV18 CASSPLPGYSQAFF
TRBV27 CASSFVSGLGQPQHF
TRBV7-9 CASSLRHAGLGETQYF
TRBV3-1/TRBV3-2 CASSHEISGQYF
TRBV5-1 CASSLDLGISDTQYF
TRBV20-1 CSASSLGRETQYF
TRBV18 CASSPALAGAHTQYF
TRBV24-1 CATSDADKSYEQYF